The subject of this entry is one TCR beta chain. These data belong to a study of technical replicates of blood from a few donors. Only in-frame clones appear in the TCRdb table, and some are missing; sequencing was by immunoSEQ multiplex PCR. The sample consists of around 70,000 clones, 93% of them appearing once. CDR1 and CDR2 from the germline V gene are SGHTA and FQGTGA. Trimming took off 4 bases at V and 0 bases at J, with 6 bases between the two ends. This CDR3 comprises 13 residues. This receptor was taken from a human donor in good health. J is TRBJ2-5 and V is TRBV7-3, with D possibly TRBD2 on 6 matching bases. Sequenced input: T cells isolated from PBMCs. Here the CDR3 reads CASSWDYQETQYF. The CDR3 bases are TGTGCCAGCAGCTGGGACTACCAAGAGACCCAGTACTTC.